This is a list of T cell receptor beta chains from one sample in a study of CD8 T cells in ankylosing spondylitis. TCRdb re-derived calls from the 5' RACE reads in MiXCR, one entry per CDR3 protein. The sample comprises hundreds of thousands of distinct CDR3 sequences, roughly 12% of which are singletons, and over 6.5% rests with the top ten. Input material: blood, either unsorted or a sorted T cell fraction (not recorded which). The receptors derive from a male donor with ankylosing spondylitis. The CDR3 runs from the conserved cysteine through the conserved F or W. A D gene is named only where the DNA matches it firmly. Clone size, where shown, is once, few, many, or a class for clones that have expanded.

D,J,size,V,CDR3,DNA
NA,TRBJ2-3,NA,TRBV5-5,CASSRESDTQYF,TGTGCCAGCAGTCGGGAATCAGATACGCAGTATTTT
NA,TRBJ1-2,NA,TRBV27,CASSPLGRANYGYTF,TGTGCCAGCAGTCCATTGGGCAGGGCAAACTATGGCTACACCTTC
NA,TRBJ1-2,few,TRBV7-9,CASSFESHYGYTF,TGTGCCAGCAGCTTTGAGTCACACTATGGCTACACCTTC
NA,TRBJ1-2,few,TRBV21-1,CASSLRTVRRGYTF,TGTGCCAGCAGCTTACGGACGGTTCGTAGAGGCTACACCTTC
TRBD1,TRBJ1-2,NA,TRBV5-1,CASRKGETGLTYGYTF,TGCGCCAGCAGAAAGGGAGAGACAGGGTTGACCTATGGCTACACCTTC
NA,TRBJ2-2,few,TRBV6-4,CASSDSSHTGELFF,TGTGCCAGCAGTGACTCTTCACACACCGGGGAGCTGTTTTTT
NA,TRBJ1-3,many,TRBV3-1,CASSQGAGNTIYF,TGTGCCAGCAGCCAGGGTGCTGGAAACACCATATATTTT
TRBD1,TRBJ2-1,few,TRBV7-2,CASSFGKGADEQFF,TGTGCCAGCAGCTTCGGAAAGGGGGCGGATGAGCAGTTCTTC
NA,TRBJ2-1,once,TRBV4-1,CASSQDPASVNEQFF,TGCGCCAGCAGCCAAGATCCGGCTAGCGTCAATGAGCAGTTCTTC
TRBD2,TRBJ2-6,once,TRBV12-3/TRBV12-4,CACSLVAGDLSGANVLTF,TGTGCCTGCAGTTTAGTCGCGGGAGACCTCTCTGGGGCCAACGTCCTGACTTTC
NA,TRBJ2-7,few,TRBV9,CASSPHPGLTSSYEQYF,TGTGCCAGCAGCCCCCACCCAGGCTTAACAAGCTCCTACGAGCAGTACTTC
TRBD2,TRBJ2-1,NA,TRBV20-1,CSAGRKSYNEQFF,TGCAGTGCCGGGAGGAAATCCTACAATGAGCAGTTCTTC
TRBD2,TRBJ2-1,few,TRBV12-3/TRBV12-4,CASRSASGSLGEQFF,TGTGCCAGCAGATCCGCTAGCGGGAGCTTGGGTGAGCAGTTCTTC
TRBD2,TRBJ2-3,NA,TRBV5-6,CASSPGLAGGATDTQYF,TGTGCCAGCAGCCCGGGACTAGCGGGAGGAGCCACAGATACGCAGTATTTT
TRBD1,TRBJ1-5,few,TRBV24-1,CATSTGGFQPQHF,TGTGCCACCAGTACAGGGGGCTTTCAGCCCCAGCATTTT
TRBD2,TRBJ2-2,NA,TRBV28,CASKRGRNTGELFF,TGTGCCAGCAAGCGGGGCCGGAACACCGGGGAGCTGTTTTTT
NA,TRBJ2-1,NA,TRBV20-1,CSARRYNEQFF,TGCAGTGCTCGAAGGTACAATGAGCAGTTCTTC
NA,TRBJ2-3,NA,TRBV9,CASSSDLPRGTDTQYF,TGTGCCAGCAGCTCCGATCTGCCCCGAGGCACAGATACGCAGTATTTT
NA,TRBJ2-1,NA,TRBV5-1,CASSLGGTGEQFF,TGCGCCAGCAGCTTGGGAGGGACGGGTGAGCAGTTCTTC
TRBD2,TRBJ2-5,few,TRBV5-1,CASTLLADQETQYF,TGCGCCAGCACCTTGCTAGCGGACCAAGAGACCCAGTACTTC
TRBD2,TRBJ2-3,NA,TRBV5-1,CASSSLLAGTTDTQYF,TGCGCCAGCAGTAGCTTACTAGCGGGGACCACAGATACGCAGTATTTT
NA,TRBJ2-1,NA,TRBV9,CASSVDIGRLNEQFF,TGTGCCAGCAGCGTAGATATAGGGCGGTTAAATGAGCAGTTCTTC
NA,TRBJ1-6,few,TRBV7-9,CASSLMNSDNSPLHF,TGTGCCAGCAGCTTAATGAACTCGGATAATTCACCCCTCCACTTT
NA,TRBJ2-1,few,TRBV6-2/TRBV6-3,CASSRRDLRGQFF,TGTGCCAGCAGTAGGCGGGACTTAAGGGGGCAGTTCTTC
NA,TRBJ2-3,many,TRBV5-5,CASSLQGRFSDTQYF,TGTGCCAGCAGCTTGCAGGGAAGGTTTTCAGATACGCAGTATTTT
TRBD1,TRBJ1-4,NA,TRBV20-1,CSAKDRGNEKLFF,TGCAGTGCTAAAGACAGGGGGAATGAAAAACTGTTTTTT
NA,TRBJ2-1,NA,TRBV6-1,CASSQQGWGEQFF,TGTGCCAGCAGTCAACAGGGTTGGGGGGAGCAGTTCTTC
NA,TRBJ1-1,few,TRBV10-3,CAIRKGGNTEAFF,TGTGCCATCAGGAAGGGGGGGAACACTGAAGCTTTCTTT
NA,TRBJ2-1,few,TRBV20-1,CSASSESYNEQFF,TGCAGTGCTAGTAGCGAGTCCTACAATGAGCAGTTCTTC
NA,TRBJ1-2,many,TRBV5-1,CASSLDRGSGYTF,TGCGCCAGCAGCTTGGACCGAGGGAGCGGCTACACCTTC
NA,TRBJ2-2,few,TRBV5-1,CASSLRDMNTGELFF,TGCGCCAGCAGCTTGCGGGATATGAACACCGGGGAGCTGTTTTTT
NA,TRBJ1-5,NA,TRBV7-6,CASSLSAGQPQHF,TGTGCCAGCAGCTTATCCGCAGGTCAGCCCCAGCATTTT
NA,TRBJ1-4,many,TRBV5-1,CASSRGATNEKLFF,TGCGCCAGCAGCCGAGGGGCAACTAATGAAAAACTGTTTTTT
TRBD2,TRBJ2-1,NA,TRBV29-1,CSAVLAGDEQFF,TGCAGCGCCGTTCTAGCGGGAGATGAGCAGTTCTTC
NA,TRBJ1-1,NA,TRBV4-1,CASSPEGGLSAFF,TGCGCCAGCAGCCCCGAGGGGGGCCTGTCGGCTTTCTTT
NA,TRBJ1-2,few,TRBV5-5,CARPGYTF,TGTGCCAGGCCGGGCTACACCTTC
TRBD2,TRBJ2-1,NA,TRBV5-6,CASQPPGRVYNEQFF,TGTGCCAGCCAACCACCCGGGAGGGTCTACAATGAGCAGTTCTTC
TRBD1,TRBJ2-5,NA,TRBV18,CASSPRTGGGQETQYF,TGTGCCAGCTCACCCAGGACAGGGGGCGGACAAGAGACCCAGTACTTC
TRBD2,TRBJ2-1,many,TRBV27,CASSRLAGKPYNEQFF,TGTGCCAGCAGTAGATTAGCGGGCAAACCCTACAATGAGCAGTTCTTC
TRBD2,TRBJ2-3,NA,TRBV11-1,CASSSWEGQREKGTDTQYF,TGTGCCAGCAGCTCTTGGGAGGGCCAGCGGGAGAAGGGCACAGATACGCAGTATTTT
NA,TRBJ1-5,few,TRBV18,CASSAGAGDNQPQHF,TGTGCCAGCTCAGCCGGGGCGGGAGACAATCAGCCCCAGCATTTT
NA,TRBJ2-1,NA,TRBV27,CASSLRPSGWGSNEQFF,TGTGCCAGCAGTTTACGGCCCTCGGGATGGGGTAGTAATGAGCAGTTCTTC
NA,TRBJ2-3,NA,TRBV5-1,CASSLGWRLEVGDTQYF,TGCGCCAGCAGCTTGGGTTGGCGACTAGAGGTTGGAGATACGCAGTATTTT